This entry is about one TCR beta chain. Its antigen is not identified. A second PCR, run for roughly 7 to 11 cycles, used a sample-barcoded 5' primer plus a J-beta primer mix. Each cDNA molecule carried a tag from a template-switch adaptor that contained 12 random nucleotides. Per sample, CDR3-containing paired-end reads numbered at least 2.5 million. TCRdb reprocessed the 5' RACE reads with MiXCR, giving one entry per CDR3 protein. The sample consists of 1.5 million to 1.8 million distinct CDR3 sequences, roughly 43% of them appearing once. The sample originates from a study of blood T cells in healthy people across ages. Germline loops: CDR1 MDHEN, CDR2 SYDVKM. V was pared by 6 bases and J by 0 bases, with 10 bases of the junction left unmatched. This CDR3 has 16 amino acids. Study-wide results and caveats: Estimates based on one million T cells were treated as lower bounds. Observed TCR beta diversity per million T cells went down as age went up. This fall followed a roughly linear course with age.

The chain joins TRBV28 to TRBJ1-2; 7 positions agree with TRBD1. This TCR was sampled from a woman aged 18 to 35 in good health. The sample consisted of blood. The CDR3 DNA reads as TGTGCCAGCAGACCCTACGGGACAGCCTCTAACTATGGCTACACCTTC. It specifies CASRPYGTASNYGYTF.